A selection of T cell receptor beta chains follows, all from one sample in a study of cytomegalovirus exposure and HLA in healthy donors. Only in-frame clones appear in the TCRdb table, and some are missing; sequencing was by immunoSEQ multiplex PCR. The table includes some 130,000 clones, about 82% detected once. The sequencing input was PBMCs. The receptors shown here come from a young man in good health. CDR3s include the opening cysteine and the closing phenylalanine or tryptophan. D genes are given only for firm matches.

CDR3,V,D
CASSFGAGWSYNEQFF,TRBV7-2,-
CASSYTLATGANVLTF,TRBV6-5,-
CASSREGNQPQHF,TRBV5-4,-
CASSQTGGENEQYF,TRBV4-1,TRBD1
CASSLPREGIGELFF,TRBV5-5,-
CASSDTTNEKLFF,TRBV25-1,-
CAWSKVSSGNTIYF,TRBV30,-
CASSPTVGPRGYEQYF,TRBV11-1,-
CSVGQTANSYEQYF,TRBV29-1,-
CSSSSAGQPQHF,TRBV7-9,-
CASSTGTLNTGELFF,TRBV19,-
CASRRTGRNQPQHF,TRBV6-5,TRBD1
CASSLQGPNTGELFF,TRBV5-1,-
CASSLARTSGRREQYF,TRBV4-3,TRBD2
CASSLTDSGKSYEQYF,TRBV21-1,-
CASSYSTGVGQPQHF,TRBV6-5,-
CASRLTPGEAYEQYF,TRBV19,-
CASSSGVYEQYF,TRBV5-6,-
CSAWTSGTGETQYF,TRBV29-1,TRBD2
CASSLAAGGNSPLHF,TRBV14,-
CATSRPGQGANEQYF,TRBV15,TRBD1
CASRTSGRPEQFF,TRBV5-1,TRBD2
CASGRATQETQYF,TRBV6-1,-
CASSRASTDTQYF,TRBV6-1,-
CASSPPPSGQGTYEQYF,TRBV11-3,TRBD1
CASSIDPGGANVLTF,TRBV19,-
CASSLLLTSVREQYF,TRBV28,TRBD2
CASSSEGTLYGGNTIYF,TRBV5-1,-
CASSTLLGPHGNEQFF,TRBV6-4,-
CASSPGTGILAYEQYF,TRBV9,TRBD1
CATEQGIATEAFF,TRBV28,TRBD1
CSVREETQYF,TRBV20-1,-
CASSTRGLVAFF,TRBV19,-
CASNPQAGHEQFF,TRBV28,-
CASSEDRVAETQYF,TRBV9,TRBD1
CASTSGTYEQYF,TRBV2,TRBD2
CASSYGARRNTIYF,TRBV6-5,-
CATSRDPGLDYNEQFF,TRBV15,TRBD2
CSVEGAPGSYEQYF,TRBV29-1,-
CASSERDSDAYEQYF,TRBV2,-
CASSQALAGTDTQYF,TRBV4-3,TRBD2
CASSQIGTHEQFF,TRBV14,-
CSARGIQGQGTETQYF,TRBV29-1,TRBD1
CASSQGTVTDTQYF,TRBV28,TRBD1
CASSFTGLIYEQYF,TRBV5-1,-
CASSFRAGGNTGELFF,TRBV5-1,TRBD2
CAWSGRGRTEAFF,TRBV30,-
CASNLGPGINYGYTF,TRBV6-5,-
CSARGGTGNTEAFF,TRBV29-1,TRBD1
CASSGGGVLNEQYF,TRBV28,TRBD2
CASTSGVHGYTF,TRBV10-2,-
CASSFLTGELFF,TRBV25-1,-
CASSVGPGQGNEQFF,TRBV9,TRBD1
CASSGGGPGSYNEQFF,TRBV25-1,TRBD2
CASSFGAGKGAFF,TRBV27,-
CAWSGGADTQYF,TRBV30,TRBD2
CASSFALGAGDNEQFF,TRBV5-1,-
CASSLPTSGRVYEQYF,TRBV5-4,TRBD2
CASSSREEGEQYF,TRBV5-1,TRBD2
CASRTPGQGAYEQYF,TRBV2,TRBD1